This T cell receptor beta chain was sequenced for a study of blood T cell repertoires in COVID-19. The CDR3 runs to 13 residues. Between the trimmed V and J ends, which lost 1 base and 7 bases, there was a span of 6 bases. Germline values: CDR1 SGHDT, CDR2 YYEEEE. Generated by immunoSEQ multiplex PCR, the TCRdb table keeps only in-frame clones and is missing some. The profile shows about 60,000 clones, approximately 89% of them singletons. This chain links TRBV5-6 with TRBJ1-6; no clear D gene. This TCR derives from a woman in her sixties with active COVID-19. The sequencing input was peripheral blood. Here the CDR3 DNA reads TGTGCCAGCAGCTTGTTCTCGAATTCACCCCTCCACTTT. Translated: CASSLFSNSPLHF. The full variable domain, in which reference TRBV5-6 and TRBJ1-6 provide the parts outside the CDR3, is DAGVTQSPTHLIKTRGQQVTLRCSPKSGHDTVSWYQQALGQGPQFIFQYYEEEERQRGNFPDRFSGHQFPNYSSELNVNALLLGDSALYLCASSLFSNSPLHFGNGTRLTVT.